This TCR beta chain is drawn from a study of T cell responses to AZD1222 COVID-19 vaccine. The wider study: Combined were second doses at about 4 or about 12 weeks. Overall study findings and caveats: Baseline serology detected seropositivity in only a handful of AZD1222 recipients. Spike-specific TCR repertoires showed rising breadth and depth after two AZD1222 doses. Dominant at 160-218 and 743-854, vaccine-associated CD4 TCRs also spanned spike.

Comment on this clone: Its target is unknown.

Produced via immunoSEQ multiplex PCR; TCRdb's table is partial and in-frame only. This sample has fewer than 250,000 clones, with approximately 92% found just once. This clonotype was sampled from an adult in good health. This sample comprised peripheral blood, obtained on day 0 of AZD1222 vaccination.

The CDR3 DNA follows: TGTGCCAGCAGGACAGGGGGCGTAAAGACCCAGTACTTC. Translated, it gives CASRTGGVKTQYF. The chain recombines TRBV13 with TRBJ2-5, with TRBD1 matching 10 bases. Germline CDR1 and CDR2: PRHDT and FYEKMQ (reference sequence). V lost 6 bases and J lost 6; bases outside the gene matches: 4. The CDR3 totals 13 residues.